The 19 T cell receptor beta chains in this list originate from one sample, sequenced in a study of blood T cell repertoires in COVID-19. Profiled with immunoSEQ multiplex PCR; TCRdb holds only in-frame clones, not every one. The sample shows 250,000 or so clones, 84% of them seen only once. Sample: peripheral blood. Every receptor here comes from a man aged 50-60 years with acute or convalescent COVID-19.

This clone was seen a handful of times. This sequence joins TRBV27 and TRBJ1-6, with TRBD1 matching over 9 bases. Germline V CDR1 and CDR2: MNHEY, SMNVEV (reference sequence). The V gene end was trimmed by 8 bases and the J gene end by 8 bases; junction bases not matched to a gene: 4. The CDR3 consists of 13 residues. CDR3 sequence (DNA): TGTGCCAGCGGGGGGACAGGGTATTCACCCCTCCACTTT. This gives the protein CASGGTGYSPLHF.

This chain links TRBV15 with TRBJ2-7, with 14 bases lining up with TRBD2. V dropped 3 bases and J dropped 5; count of bases not matched to a gene: 6. CDR3 length: 16 residues. Germline V gene lookup returns CDR1 LNHNV and CDR2 YYDKDF (reference sequence). In DNA, the CDR3 is TGTGCCACCAGCAGGGGGACTAGCGGGAGAATCAACGAGCAGTACTTC. As protein: CATSRGTSGRINEQYF.

The chain links TRBV7-8 to TRBJ2-1; 7 nucleotides match TRBD1. The trim removed 3 bases at V and 9 bases at J, leaving 23 bases unmatched. Germline V lookup: CDR1 SGHVS, CDR2 FQNEAQ. The CDR3 consists of 19 residues. The CDR3 sequence is CASSFSLPTGTVKRGEQFF. The CDR3 DNA reads TGTGCCAGCAGCTTTAGCCTTCCCACCGGGACAGTGAAGAGAGGTGAGCAGTTCTTC.

The chain employs TRBV4-1 and TRBJ2-5; perhaps TRBD2 as D (6 bases). The length of the CDR3 is 14 residues. Germline CDR1 reads MGHRA; CDR2 reads YSYEKL. Deletions cut 4 bases from V and 6 bases from J, with 15 bases between. The CDR3 coding sequence is TGCGCCAGCAGCCGGATAGGGACTTCTAAGACCCAGTACTTC. Its protein product is CASSRIGTSKTQYF.

The rearrangement uses TRBV30 and TRBJ2-3, with TRBD2 matching over 9 bases. With 5 bases clipped from V and 3 bases from J, the junction kept 3 bases outside the gene matches. This CDR3 is built from 13 residues. CDR1 GTSNPN and CDR2 SVGIG come from the germline V gene (reference sequence). CDR3 sequence: CAWASGVTDTQYF. DNA of the CDR3: TGTGCCTGGGCTAGCGGGGTAACAGATACGCAGTATTTT.

The J gene is TRBJ1-1, the V gene TRBV4-1, with 8 bases matching TRBD1. CDR3 length: 16 amino acids. The ends lost 0 bases at V and 5 bases at J; junction bases unmatched: 8. Per germline, CDR1 MGHRA and CDR2 YSYEKL. CDR3 sequence reads: CASSQDPGQGWTEAFF. CDR3 nucleotides: TGCGCCAGCAGCCAAGATCCCGGACAGGGATGGACTGAAGCTTTCTTT.

The chain combines TRBV30 with TRBJ2-1, with D unclear. Germline V gene lookup returns CDR1 GTSNPN and CDR2 SVGIG (reference sequence). CDR3 length: 14 amino acids. V shed 5 bases and J shed 0 bases, with 11 bases lying between them. In DNA form, the CDR3 reads TGTGCCTGGCGATACGGGTTCTCCTACAATGAGCAGTTCTTC. Translating it yields CAWRYGFSYNEQFF.

The V call is TRBV28, the J call TRBJ1-2, with 8 bases lining up with TRBD1. CDR1 MDHEN and CDR2 SYDVKM come from the germline V gene. V dropped 6 bases and J dropped 6; count of bases not matched to a gene: 6. CDR3 length: 13 amino acids. CDR3 nucleotides: TGTGCCAGCAGATGGACAGGGAGGGATGGCTACACCTTC. This codes for CASRWTGRDGYTF.

This sequence joins TRBV10-3 and TRBJ2-2; 7 nucleotides agree with TRBD2. Germline CDR1 and CDR2: ENHRY and SYGVKD. Trimming cost V 5 bases and J 5 bases; bases outside gene matches: 5. The CDR3 has 14 amino acids. CDR3 region: CAISRRGETGELFF. CDR3 nucleotides: TGTGCCATCAGTCGTCGGGGGGAGACCGGGGAGCTGTTTTTT.

CDR3: CASRADRGLDEQYF. The CDR3 nucleotides are TGTGCCAGCAGAGCAGACAGGGGGTTGGACGAGCAGTACTTC. The gene calls are TRBV6-5 and TRBJ2-7; the match to TRBD1 covers 9 bases. With 6 bases clipped from V and 5 bases from J, the junction kept 8 bases outside the gene matches. Germline-derived CDR1 and CDR2 are MNHEY and SVGAGI. The CDR3 spans 14 residues.

CDR3 protein: CASSSRTGPHEQYF. The CDR3 region has the DNA TGTGCCAGCAGCTCCCGGACAGGGCCCCACGAGCAGTACTTC. V is TRBV7-2 and J is TRBJ2-7; 8 bases align to TRBD1. From germline, CDR1 is SGHTA and CDR2 FQGNSA. J was trimmed by 5 bases and V by 4 bases; bases with no gene match: 7. The CDR3 contains 14 residues.

This sequence joins TRBV27 and TRBJ1-1; D unresolved. The CDR3 has 15 residues. V gave up 6 bases and J gave up 11 bases, with 25 bases separating them. CDR1 is MNHEY, CDR2 SMNVEV, per germline (reference sequence). The chain's CDR3 is CASSPLGGGRSRAFF. The CDR3 region has the DNA TGTGCCAGCAGCCCTCTAGGCGGCGGCCGGTCTCGGGCTTTCTTT.

This chain uses TRBV14 with TRBJ1-4, with TRBD1 as a possible D gene (6 bases). CDR1 and CDR2 from the germline V gene are SGHDN and FVKESK. V was trimmed by 4 bases and J by 7 bases, leaving 10 bases between them. The CDR3 has 13 residues. CDR3 nucleotide sequence: TGTGCCAGCAGCCGGGACAACCTTGAAAAACTGTTTTTT. This gives the protein CASSRDNLEKLFF.

The chain uses TRBV11-3 and TRBJ2-2; D perhaps matches TRBD2 (6 bases). The CDR3 extends over 17 amino acids. Trimming removed 3 bases from V and 2 bases from J, with 16 bases in between. The germline CDR1 and CDR2 sequences are SGHNT and YENEEA. CDR3 protein: CASSLEGRGTNTGELFF. CDR3 sequence (DNA): TGTGCCAGCAGCTTGGAGGGGCGAGGCACAAACACCGGGGAGCTGTTTTTT.

V gene TRBV6-5 combines with J gene TRBJ1-4, with a possible D match to TRBD1 (6 bases). This CDR3 is 13 amino acids long. Trimming removed 8 bases from V and 8 bases from J, with 15 bases in between. Per germline, CDR1 MNHEY and CDR2 SVGAGI. Here the CDR3 DNA reads TGTGCCAGCCACAGGGTTCGTCAGGAAAAACTGTTTTTT. This codes for CASHRVRQEKLFF.

The chain has TRBV28 and TRBJ2-5; D unclear. The V and J ends lost 5 bases and 2 bases respectively, with 9 bases between them. CDR3 length equals 13 residues. Per the germline V gene, CDR1 is MDHEN and CDR2 is SYDVKM. Here the CDR3 reads CASSQAPQETQYF. In DNA form, the CDR3 reads TGTGCCAGCAGTCAGGCCCCACAAGAGACCCAGTACTTC.

This clone was found once. The rearrangement uses TRBV9 and TRBJ2-2; D unclear. Germline loops: CDR1 SGDLS, CDR2 YYNGEE. V lost 4 bases and J 5 bases, leaving 9 bases between the germline ends. The CDR3 consists of 13 residues. The CDR3 coding sequence is TGTGCCAGCAGCTCTAGGAGAACCGGGGAGCTGTTTTTT. Its translation: CASSSRRTGELFF.

The rearrangement joins TRBV30 to TRBJ1-2; tentative D call: TRBD1 (5 bases). V lost 0 bases and J 4 bases, leaving 12 bases between the germline ends. CDR1 GTSNPN and CDR2 SVGIG come from the germline V gene (reference sequence). The CDR3 is 14 residues long. CDR3: CAWSVLRDVYGYTF. The CDR3 nucleotides are TGTGCCTGGAGTGTACTCAGGGATGTCTATGGCTACACCTTC.

The chain links TRBV7-8 to TRBJ2-7; 12 nucleotides line up with TRBD2. This CDR3 is built from 16 residues. The J segment lost 3 bases and the V segment lost 3 bases, leaving 6 bases of the junction unmatched. Germline CDR1 and CDR2: SGHVS and FQNEAQ. CDR3 region: CASSFRRTSGNYEQYF. CDR3 bases: TGTGCCAGCAGCTTCCGTCGGACTAGCGGGAACTACGAGCAGTACTTC.